Shown below are 18 T cell receptor beta chains from a single sample sequenced in a study of Ad26.COV2.S vaccination and SARS-CoV-2 variants. The treatment is: around 19 received Ad26.COV2.S at low or high dose, single or two shots; 5 received placebo; per-sample allocation not given. Samples analyzed were those drawn on day 63 after the first vaccine or placebo injection. Profiling relied on immunoSEQ multiplex PCR, and the TCRdb table lists in-frame clones only, not all of them. The data hold 410,000 or so clones, with approximately 90% observed a single time. The starting material was peripheral blood, obtained in a trial of Ad26.COV2.S vaccine versus placebo. The receptors shown here come from a person between 18 and 65 years old who received the Ad26.COV2.S COVID-19 vaccine or a placebo.

This sequence joins TRBV2 and TRBJ2-7; 12 positions match TRBD2. This CDR3 contains 21 residues. The V segment lost 7 bases and the J segment 2 bases; nucleotides outside the gene matches: 24. Germline V gene sequence: CDR1 SNHLY, CDR2 FYNNEI. CDR3 in amino acids: CASTIEAGGTSTSGGTYEQYF. In DNA, the CDR3 is TGTGCCAGCACCATTGAAGCGGGGGGAACCTCGACTAGCGGGGGAACCTACGAGCAGTACTTC.

In nucleotides, the CDR3 is TGTGCCAGCAGCGCCGGGACAGGGATTTGGAATGAGCAGTTCTTC. Protein: CASSAGTGIWNEQFF. The chain carries TRBV9 and TRBJ2-1; 9 bases match TRBD1. The CDR3 covers 15 residues. J lost 7 bases, V lost 3 bases, and 8 bases had no gene match. Germline V gives CDR1 SGDLS, CDR2 YYNGEE.

This chain uses TRBV2 with TRBJ2-1; D is possibly TRBD2 (6 bases). The length of the CDR3 is 12 residues. In germline, CDR1 is SNHLY, CDR2 FYNNEI. V was pared by 11 bases and J by 4 bases, with 12 bases between. The CDR3 here is CACRDLYNEQFF. Written as DNA, the CDR3 is TGTGCCTGCCGGGACTTGTACAATGAGCAGTTCTTC.

The rearrangement joins TRBV10-3 to TRBJ1-5; D call uncertain. The germline V gene has CDR1 ENHRY and CDR2 SYGVKD. V lost 6 bases to trimming and J lost 3 bases, with 15 bases between them. This CDR3 comprises 15 residues. CDR3 in DNA: TGTGCCATCAGCCCGGGGTTAGGTATCAATCAGCCCCAGCATTTT. Its translation is CAISPGLGINQPQHF.

The gene calls are TRBV28 and TRBJ2-2; 11 positions match TRBD2. J lost 4 bases, V lost 4 bases, and 11 bases had no gene match. The CDR3 spans 18 residues. The germline V gene encodes CDR1 MDHEN and CDR2 SYDVKM. DNA of the CDR3: TGTGCCAGCAGTTCACCCCCGTTAGCGGGAGGGGGCACCGGGGAGCTGTTTTTT. Translating it yields CASSSPPLAGGGTGELFF.

V is TRBV5-4 and J is TRBJ2-2; TRBD2 matches at 8 bases. CDR3 length equals 15 residues. Germline-derived CDR1 and CDR2 are SGHNT and YYREEE (reference sequence). V shed 2 bases and J 5 bases; nucleotides not matched to a gene: 5. The CDR3 nucleotides read TGTGCCAGCAGCTTCGCGGGGGGAGGGACCGGGGAGCTGTTTTTT. Amino acid sequence: CASSFAGGGTGELFF.

This chain links TRBV19 with TRBJ2-7, with 9 bases aligning to TRBD1. Trimming removed 6 bases from V and 3 bases from J; junction bases left unmatched: 9. CDR1 is LNHDA and CDR2 is SQIVND in the germline V gene (reference sequence). There are 15 residues in the CDR3. The CDR3 nucleotides are TGTGCCAGTAGCCCCGCCGGGACAGGGTTCTACGAGCAGTACTTC. Amino acid sequence: CASSPAGTGFYEQYF. Full variable domain (missing parts from reference TRBV19 and TRBJ2-7): DGGITQSPKYLFRKEGQNVTLSCEQNLNHDAMYWYRQDPGQGLRLIYYSQIVNDFQKGDIAEGYSVSREKKESFPLTVTSAQKNPTAFYLCASSPAGTGFYEQYFGPGTRLTVT.

The chain combines TRBV27 with TRBJ2-4; 10 bases agree with TRBD1. CDR1 and CDR2 (germline): MNHEY, SMNVEV (reference sequence). V shed 5 bases, J shed 1 base, and the junction held 14 bases outside the gene matches. The CDR3 consists of 19 residues. The CDR3 DNA follows: TGTGCCAGCAGTCACACTTACCCTCCGGGACAGGGGGCCAAAAACATTCAGTACTTC. Translated: CASSHTYPPGQGAKNIQYF.

The rearrangement joins TRBV18 to TRBJ2-1; 10 bases are shared with TRBD1. Unmatched junction bases numbered 8, after V lost 6 bases and J lost 9 bases. This CDR3 has 14 amino acids. Germline V gives CDR1 KGHSH, CDR2 LQKENI. The CDR3 here is CASSTGTGVFEQFF. The CDR3 DNA reads TGTGCCAGCTCCACAGGGACAGGGGTATTTGAGCAGTTCTTC.

The rearrangement joins TRBV25-1 to TRBJ2-5, with TRBD1 as a possible D gene (5 bases). CDR1 and CDR2 (germline): MGHDK, SYGVNS. Trimming left V 2 bases short and J 2 bases short, with 9 bases between. The CDR3 runs 14 residues. The CDR3 region is CASSEGAGQETQYF. The CDR3 coding sequence is TGTGCCAGCAGTGAAGGAGCAGGGCAAGAGACCCAGTACTTC.

The chain is built from TRBV4-3 and TRBJ2-7; possibly TRBD1 for D (5 bases). V was trimmed by 0 bases and J by 3 bases, leaving 9 bases between them. From germline, CDR1 is LGHNA and CDR2 YSLEER. There are 14 residues in the CDR3. DNA of the CDR3: TGCGCCAGCAGCCAAGATTTGCAGGGCTACGAGCAGTACTTC. This sequence encodes CASSQDLQGYEQYF.

The table lists this clone with a count of one. This chain uses TRBV27 with TRBJ1-4; D is ambiguous. Per germline, CDR1 MNHEY and CDR2 SMNVEV (reference sequence). V lost 5 bases, J lost 5 bases, and 15 bases lay in between. The CDR3 covers 15 residues. The CDR3 sequence: CASSINGLGNEKLFF. CDR3 in DNA: TGTGCCAGCAGTATTAACGGGCTCGGGAATGAAAAACTGTTTTTT. The complete variable domain, with remaining parts taken from reference TRBV27 and TRBJ1-4, reads EAQVTQNPRYLITVTGKKLTVTCSQNMNHEYMSWYRQDPGLGLRQIYYSMNVEVTDKGDVPEGYKVSRKEKRNFPLILESPSPNQTSLYFCASSINGLGNEKLFFGSGTQLSVL.

The gene calls are TRBV7-6 and TRBJ2-2; a possible D gene is TRBD1 (6 bases). V was trimmed by 6 bases and J by 3 bases, leaving 20 bases between them. This CDR3 spans 17 amino acids. Germline V gene data show CDR1 as SGHVS and CDR2 as FNYEAQ. CDR3 sequence (DNA): TGTGCCAGCAGTGAGCAATCAGGGGCGCGTGACACCGGGGAGCTGTTTTTT. Encoded protein: CASSEQSGARDTGELFF. The full variable domain, in which reference TRBV7-6 and TRBJ2-2 provide the parts outside the CDR3, is GAGVSQSPRYKVTKRGQDVALRCDPISGHVSLYWYRQALGQGPEFLTYFNYEAQQDKSGLPNDRFSAERPEGSISTLTIQRTEQRDSAMYRCASSEQSGARDTGELFFGEGSRLTVL.

In the case of this clone: This same CDR3 is encoded by further DNA sequences in the sample. This sequence joins TRBV7-2 and TRBJ1-1, with unresolved D. V shed 1 base and J shed 0 bases, with 9 bases lying between them. Germline CDR1 and CDR2: SGHTA and FQGNSA. The CDR3 covers 15 residues. CDR3 sequence: CASSLVGGLNTEAFF. The CDR3 DNA reads as TGTGCCAGCAGCTTAGTTGGCGGTCTGAACACTGAAGCTTTCTTT. The variable domain in full, with the rest retrieved from reference TRBV7-2 and TRBJ1-1, is GAGVSQSPSNKVTEKGKDVELRCDPISGHTALYWYRQSLGQGLEFLIYFQGNSAPDKSGLPSDRFSAERTGGSVSTLTIQRTQQEDSAVYLCASSLVGGLNTEAFFGQGTRLTVV.

The chain combines TRBV4-1 with TRBJ1-1; the D is unclear. Germline V gene sequence: CDR1 MGHRA, CDR2 YSYEKL. The V gene lost 0 bases and the J gene lost 6 bases, with 8 bases spanning the gap. This CDR3 spans 13 amino acids. The CDR3 nucleotides read TGCGCCAGCAGCCAAGACCTCTGGGCTGAAGCTTTCTTT. Translation: CASSQDLWAEAFF.

A single count supports this clone. The genes are TRBV19 and TRBJ2-1; D is possibly TRBD2 (5 bases). The V gene's germline CDR1 is LNHDA and CDR2 SQIVND (reference sequence). Between the trimmed V and J ends, which lost 3 bases and 7 bases, there was a span of 16 bases. The CDR3 consists of 15 residues. The CDR3 is CASSIQAGVRNEQFF. CDR3 in DNA: TGTGCCAGTAGTATCCAGGCGGGTGTCCGAAATGAGCAGTTCTTC.

The chain is built from TRBV3-1 (or the pseudogene TRBV3-2) and TRBJ2-7; weak D call: TRBD1 (6 bases). The CDR3 runs to 16 residues. Between the trimmed V and J ends, which lost 2 bases and 2 bases, there was a span of 16 bases. CDR1 and CDR2 (germline): LGHDT, YNNKEL (reference sequence). CDR3 sequence (DNA): TGTGCCAGCAGCCAATTACGGACAGTGAGAGCCTACGAGCAGTACTTC. Its protein product is CASSQLRTVRAYEQYF.

The chain is built from TRBV29-1 and TRBJ2-1; tentatively, D is TRBD2 (5 bases). The CDR3 loop spans 13 amino acids. Trimming removed 6 bases at V and 3 bases at J, with 12 bases between. Germline loops: CDR1 SQVTM, CDR2 ANQGSEA. The CDR3 is CSVQVSGYNEQFF. The DNA of the CDR3 is TGCAGCGTCCAGGTCAGCGGCTACAATGAGCAGTTCTTC.